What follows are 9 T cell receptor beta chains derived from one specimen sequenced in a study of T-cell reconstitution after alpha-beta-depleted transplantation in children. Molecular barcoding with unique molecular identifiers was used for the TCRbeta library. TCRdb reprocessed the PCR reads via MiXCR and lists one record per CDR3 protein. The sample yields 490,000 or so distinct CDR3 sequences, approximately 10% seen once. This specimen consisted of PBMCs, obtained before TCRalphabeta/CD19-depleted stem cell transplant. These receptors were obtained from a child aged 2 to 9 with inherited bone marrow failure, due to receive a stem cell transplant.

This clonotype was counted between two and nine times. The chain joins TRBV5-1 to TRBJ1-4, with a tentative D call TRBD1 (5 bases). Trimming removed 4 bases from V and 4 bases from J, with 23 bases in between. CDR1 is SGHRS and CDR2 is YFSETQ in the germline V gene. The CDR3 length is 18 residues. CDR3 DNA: TGCGCCAGCAGCCCATCCCCGGGGCGGCGGGGATTTAATGAAAAACTGTTTTTT. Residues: CASSPSPGRRGFNEKLFF.

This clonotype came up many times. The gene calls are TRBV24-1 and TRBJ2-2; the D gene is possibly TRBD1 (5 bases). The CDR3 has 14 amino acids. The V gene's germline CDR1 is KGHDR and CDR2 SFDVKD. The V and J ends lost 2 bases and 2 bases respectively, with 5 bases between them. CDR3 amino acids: CATSDWTNTGELFF. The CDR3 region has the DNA TGTGCCACCAGTGATTGGACAAACACCGGGGAGCTGTTTTTT.

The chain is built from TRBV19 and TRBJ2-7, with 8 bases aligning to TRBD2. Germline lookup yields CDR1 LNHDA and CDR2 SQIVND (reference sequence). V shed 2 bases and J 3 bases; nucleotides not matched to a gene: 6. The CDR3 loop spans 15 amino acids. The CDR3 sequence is CASSISSGWSYEQYF. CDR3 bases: TGTGCCAGTAGTATATCTAGCGGGTGGAGCTACGAGCAGTACTTC.

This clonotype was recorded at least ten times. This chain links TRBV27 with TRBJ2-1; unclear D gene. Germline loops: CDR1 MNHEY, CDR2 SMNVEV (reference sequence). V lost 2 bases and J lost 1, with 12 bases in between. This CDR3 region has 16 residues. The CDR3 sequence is CASSLEASWSYNEQFF. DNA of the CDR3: TGTGCCAGCAGTTTAGAAGCTAGTTGGTCCTACAATGAGCAGTTCTTC.

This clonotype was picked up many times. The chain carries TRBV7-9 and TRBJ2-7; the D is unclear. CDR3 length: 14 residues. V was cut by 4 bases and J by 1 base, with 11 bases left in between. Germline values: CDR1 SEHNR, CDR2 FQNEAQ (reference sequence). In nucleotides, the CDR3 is TGTGCCAGCAGCTCCGTCGTGGGTTCCTACGAGCAGTACTTC. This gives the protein CASSSVVGSYEQYF.

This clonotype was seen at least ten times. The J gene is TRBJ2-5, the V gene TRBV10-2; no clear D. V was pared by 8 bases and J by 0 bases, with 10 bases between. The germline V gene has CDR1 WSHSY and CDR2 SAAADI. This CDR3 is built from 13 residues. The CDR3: CASLHTNQETQYF. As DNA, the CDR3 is TGCGCCAGCCTTCACACGAACCAAGAGACCCAGTACTTC.

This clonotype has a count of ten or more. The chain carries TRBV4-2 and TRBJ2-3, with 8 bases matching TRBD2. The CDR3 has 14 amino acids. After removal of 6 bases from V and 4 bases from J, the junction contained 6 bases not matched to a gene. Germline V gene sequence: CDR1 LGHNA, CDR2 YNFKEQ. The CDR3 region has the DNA TGTGCCAGCAGGAAACCGGGGGGGGCAGATACGCAGTATTTT. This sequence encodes CASRKPGGADTQYF.

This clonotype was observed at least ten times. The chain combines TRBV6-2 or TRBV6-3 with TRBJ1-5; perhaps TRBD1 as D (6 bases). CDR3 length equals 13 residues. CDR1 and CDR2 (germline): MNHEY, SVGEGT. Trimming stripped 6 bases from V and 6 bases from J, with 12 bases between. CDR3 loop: CASSSGVTQPQHF. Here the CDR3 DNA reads TGTGCCAGCAGCTCAGGGGTTACTCAGCCCCAGCATTTT.

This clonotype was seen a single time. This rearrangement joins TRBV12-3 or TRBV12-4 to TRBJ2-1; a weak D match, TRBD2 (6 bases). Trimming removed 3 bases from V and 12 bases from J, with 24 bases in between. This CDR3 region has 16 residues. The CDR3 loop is CASSFMVQAGPGGQFF. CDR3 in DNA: TGTGCCAGCAGTTTCATGGTTCAGGCGGGACCGGGCGGGCAGTTCTTC.